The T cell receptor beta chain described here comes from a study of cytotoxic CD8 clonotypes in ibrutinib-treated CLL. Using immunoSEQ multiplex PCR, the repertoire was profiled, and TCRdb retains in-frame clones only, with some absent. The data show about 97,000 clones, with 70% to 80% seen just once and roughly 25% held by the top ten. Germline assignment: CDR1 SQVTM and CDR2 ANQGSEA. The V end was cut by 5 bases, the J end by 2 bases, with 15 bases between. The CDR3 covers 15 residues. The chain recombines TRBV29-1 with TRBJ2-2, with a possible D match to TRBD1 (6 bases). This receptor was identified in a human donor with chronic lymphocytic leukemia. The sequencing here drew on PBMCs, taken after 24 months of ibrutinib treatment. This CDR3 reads CSVQPPGQNTGELFF. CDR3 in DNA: TGCAGCGTTCAACCTCCGGGACAAAACACCGGGGAGCTGTTTTTT.